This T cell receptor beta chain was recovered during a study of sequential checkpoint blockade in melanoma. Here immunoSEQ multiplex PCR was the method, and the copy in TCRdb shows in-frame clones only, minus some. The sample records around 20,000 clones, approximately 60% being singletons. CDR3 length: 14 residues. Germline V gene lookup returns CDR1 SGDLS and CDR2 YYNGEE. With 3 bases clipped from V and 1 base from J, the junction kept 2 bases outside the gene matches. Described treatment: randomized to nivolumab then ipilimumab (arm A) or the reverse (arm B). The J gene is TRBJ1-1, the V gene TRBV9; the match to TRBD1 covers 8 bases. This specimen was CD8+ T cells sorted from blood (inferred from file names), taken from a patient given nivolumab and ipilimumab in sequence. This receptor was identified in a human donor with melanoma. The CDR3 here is CASSGTGRNTEAFF. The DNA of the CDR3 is TGTGCCAGCAGCGGGACAGGGAGGAACACTGAAGCTTTCTTT.